This entry lists 29 T cell receptor beta chains sequenced from one sample in a study of CD8+ T cells in alopecia areata. Investigators isolated RNA and reverse transcribed it into cDNA to act as the sequencing template. TCRdb's copy holds only in-frame clones and misses some; the assay was immunoSEQ multiplex PCR. The sample lists approximately 150,000 clones, around 87% seen once, with about 13% in the top ten. This sample's treatment: oral pan-JAK inhibitor, 5-10 mg twice daily. The source material was CD8+ T cells sorted from blood, sampled at week 4, from a patient treated with tofacitinib. These receptors originate from a human donor with alopecia areata.

This sequence joins TRBV30 and TRBJ2-2; D not resolved. V was clipped by 2 bases and J by 0 bases, with 4 bases between them. This CDR3 comprises 13 residues. Germline V gene lookup returns CDR1 GTSNPN and CDR2 SVGIG (reference sequence). The CDR3 is CAWSITNTGELFF. The CDR3 DNA follows: TGTGCCTGGAGTATAACGAACACCGGGGAGCTGTTTTTT.

The rearrangement links TRBV6-6 to TRBJ1-2; D unresolved. CDR1 is MNHNY, CDR2 SVGAGI, per germline (reference sequence). V lost 4 bases to trimming and J lost 0 bases, with 12 bases between them. The CDR3 extends over 15 amino acids. In nucleotides, the CDR3 is TGTGCCAGCAGTTCTGACACCTGGGCTAACTATGGCTACACCTTC. Translation: CASSSDTWANYGYTF.

The sample holds one count of this clone. V and J are TRBV19 and TRBJ2-7; possible D gene TRBD1, 6 bases. This CDR3 spans 14 amino acids. Germline CDR1 reads LNHDA; CDR2 reads SQIVND (reference sequence). The V and J ends lost 3 bases and 5 bases respectively, with 14 bases between them. CDR3 coding DNA: TGTGCCAGTAGTATTGCGACAGGTAGTAACGAGCAGTACTTC. It yields the protein CASSIATGSNEQYF.

The chain employs TRBV4-1 and TRBJ2-7; D remains ambiguous. This CDR3 contains 14 residues. V lost 1 base and J 7 bases, leaving 14 bases between the germline ends. The germline CDR1 and CDR2 sequences are MGHRA and YSYEKL. The chain's CDR3 is CASSQVGETGEQYF. The CDR3 DNA is TGCGCCAGCAGCCAAGTAGGTGAAACTGGGGAGCAGTACTTC.

This sequence joins TRBV29-1 and TRBJ2-2, with D maybe TRBD1 (6 bases). CDR1 and CDR2 (germline): SQVTM, ANQGSEA. The CDR3 loop spans 13 amino acids. V dropped 3 bases and J dropped 6 bases, with 11 bases sitting between them. In nucleotides, the CDR3 is TGCAGCGTTGAGGGGGCGAGCCCCGGGGAGCTGTTTTTT. Its protein is CSVEGASPGELFF.

The rearrangement uses TRBV7-2 and TRBJ1-1; TRBD1 matches 9 bases. Trimming cost V 5 bases and J 6 bases; bases outside gene matches: 7. Germline assignment: CDR1 SGHTA and CDR2 FQGNSA. This CDR3 is 14 amino acids long. The CDR3 DNA is TGTGCCAGCAGCACCTGGACAGGGGAGGCTGAAGCTTTCTTT. It codes for CASSTWTGEAEAFF. Full variable domain (outside the CDR3, taken from reference TRBV7-2 and TRBJ1-1): GAGVSQSPSNKVTEKGKDVELRCDPISGHTALYWYRQSLGQGLEFLIYFQGNSAPDKSGLPSDRFSAERTGGSVSTLTIQRTQQEDSAVYLCASSTWTGEAEAFFGQGTRLTVV.

A single count supports this clone. This chain joins TRBV5-1 and TRBJ1-5; no definite D call. Germline lookup yields CDR1 SGHRS and CDR2 YFSETQ. V was clipped by 0 bases and J by 5 bases, with 12 bases between them. The CDR3 runs to 15 residues. The CDR3 region is CASSLGFRQDQPQHF. The CDR3 region has the DNA TGCGCCAGCAGCTTGGGGTTCCGACAAGATCAGCCCCAGCATTTT.

This rearrangement joins TRBV30 to TRBJ1-2; D not resolved. Germline V gene lookup returns CDR1 GTSNPN and CDR2 SVGIG (reference sequence). The CDR3 has 11 residues. V lost 1 base and J 5 bases, leaving 5 bases between the germline ends. The CDR3 is CAWSGGYGYTF. The DNA of the CDR3 is TGTGCCTGGAGTGGCGGTTATGGCTACACCTTC. Filled out from reference TRBV30 and TRBJ1-2, the complete variable domain reads SQTIHQWPATLVQPVGSPLSLECTVEGTSNPNLYWYRQAAGRGLQLLFYSVGIGQISSEVPQNLSASRPQDRQFILSSKKLLLSDSGFYLCAWSGGYGYTFGSGTRLTVV.

On this clone itself: The identical CDR3 is also encoded by other nucleotide sequences in the sample. The rearrangement links TRBV29-1 to TRBJ2-1, with TRBD2 matching 9 bases. The CDR3 has 14 residues. V lost 1 base and J lost 4; bases outside the gene matches: 2. Germline V gene lookup returns CDR1 SQVTM and CDR2 ANQGSEA. The CDR3 region has the DNA TGCAGCGTTGAAGGACTAGCGGTTTACAATGAGCAGTTCTTC. This gives the protein CSVEGLAVYNEQFF.

CDR3 sequence: CASSLASGGEQFF. CDR3 sequence (DNA): TGTGCCAGCAGCTTAGCGAGCGGGGGGGAGCAGTTCTTC. The chain combines TRBV7-6 with TRBJ2-1; 9 positions agree with TRBD2. V gave up 0 bases and J gave up 10 bases; unmatched junction bases: 1. Germline values: CDR1 SGHVS, CDR2 FNYEAQ. The CDR3 is 13 amino acids.

The V gene is TRBV4-1, the J gene TRBJ1-1; D not certain. The V and J ends lost 1 base and 1 base respectively, with 10 bases between them. CDR1 and CDR2 (germline): MGHRA, YSYEKL. The CDR3 extends over 15 amino acids. The CDR3 coding sequence is TGCGCCAGCAGCCAAGTATTCTCGAGGAACACTGAAGCTTTCTTT. Translating it yields CASSQVFSRNTEAFF.

The chain is built from TRBV13 and TRBJ1-2; D not certain. CDR1 PRHDT and CDR2 FYEKMQ come from the germline V gene (reference sequence). The CDR3 is 15 residues long. With 5 bases removed from V and 4 bases from J, the gap between germline ends came to 17 bases. DNA for the CDR3: TGTGCCAGCAGCGACCGTACGAGGGTGGGCTATGGCTACACCTTC. This codes for CASSDRTRVGYGYTF.

The genes are TRBV5-1 and TRBJ2-7; D possibly uses TRBD1 or TRBD2 (5 bases each). Trimming cost V 5 bases and J 5 bases, with 8 bases left between them. CDR3 length: 11 amino acids. Germline V CDR1 and CDR2: SGHRS, YFSETQ. The DNA for the CDR3 is TGCGCCAGCAGATGGGGGAACGAGCAGTACTTC. As protein: CASRWGNEQYF. The variable domain in full, completed from reference TRBV5-1 and TRBJ2-7, reads KAGVTQTPRYLIKTRGQQVTLSCSPISGHRSVSWYQQTPGQGLQFLFEYFSETQRNKGNFPGRFSGRQFSNSRSEMNVSTLELGDSALYLCASRWGNEQYFGPGTRLTVT.

The chain recombines TRBV7-3 with TRBJ2-7; the D call may be TRBD1 or TRBD2 (5 bases each). V was cut by 0 bases and J by 6 bases, with 15 bases left in between. The CDR3 is made up of 15 amino acids. Germline-derived CDR1 and CDR2 are SGHTA and FQGTGA. The CDR3 DNA sequence: TGTGCCAGCAGCTTAACGTTAGGGGAGCGCGGCGAGCAGTACTTC. Its protein product is CASSLTLGERGEQYF.

The chain carries TRBV6-5 and TRBJ2-7; D remains unclear. With 5 bases removed from V and 0 bases from J, the gap between germline ends came to 11 bases. This CDR3 is built from 14 residues. CDR1 and CDR2 (germline): MNHEY, SVGAGI. CDR3 DNA sequence: TGTGCCAGCAGTAAGGACGGCAGCTCCTACGAGCAGTACTTC. The encoded protein is CASSKDGSSYEQYF.

The gene calls are TRBV27 and TRBJ1-5; a weak D match, TRBD1 (6 bases). The V and J ends lost 5 bases and 9 bases respectively, with 17 bases between them. The CDR3 runs 14 residues. CDR1 MNHEY and CDR2 SMNVEV come from the germline V gene (reference sequence). The CDR3 is CASSPQGGGLPQHF. The CDR3 coding sequence is TGTGCCAGCAGTCCCCAAGGGGGGGGATTGCCCCAGCATTTT.

This clone came up a few times. The chain joins TRBV7-3 to TRBJ2-1, with D possibly matching TRBD2 (5 bases). V was shortened by 6 bases and J by 1 base, with 16 bases between the two germline ends. This CDR3 comprises 16 residues. CDR1 is SGHTA, CDR2 FQGTGA, per germline. DNA for the CDR3: TGTGCCAGCAGTTCCGTCCCACTAGAGTCCTACAATGAGCAGTTCTTC. Protein sequence: CASSSVPLESYNEQFF.

CDR3: CASSDEYF. The CDR3 DNA reads as TGTGCCAGCAGCGATGAGTATTTT. The rearrangement joins TRBV11-2 to TRBJ2-3, with D hard to call. The germline gives CDR1 SGHAT, CDR2 FQNNGV. Deletions cut 5 bases from V and 13 bases from J, with 4 bases between. CDR3 length: 8 amino acids.

V usage is TRBV11-2 and J usage is TRBJ1-1; 9 bases line up with TRBD1. CDR1 is SGHAT and CDR2 is FQNNGV in the germline V gene. CDR3 length: 14 residues. Trimming took 5 bases from V and 7 from J; bases not matched to a gene: 8. Written as DNA, the CDR3 is TGTGCCAGCAGCCCTTGGGACAGGGTCGGTGAAGCTTTCTTT. As protein: CASSPWDRVGEAFF.

The chain links TRBV2 to TRBJ2-7, with TRBD1 matching 7 bases. Per the germline V gene, CDR1 is SNHLY and CDR2 is FYNNEI. The CDR3 covers 12 residues. V dropped 6 bases and J dropped 9; count of bases not matched to a gene: 8. The CDR3 nucleotides read TGTGCCAGCAGGGGGACAGTTTATGGGCAGTACTTC. The encoded protein is CASRGTVYGQYF.

The V gene is TRBV11-2, the J gene TRBJ2-7; D call uncertain. Deletions cut 5 bases from V and 0 bases from J, with 14 bases between. The CDR3 runs to 15 residues. The germline V gene has CDR1 SGHAT and CDR2 FQNNGV. CDR3 region: CASSPHLELSYEQYF. The CDR3, as DNA: TGTGCCAGCAGCCCCCACCTAGAGCTCTCCTACGAGCAGTACTTC.

The J gene is TRBJ2-5, the V gene TRBV7-8, with D hard to call. V lost 4 bases and J lost 0, with 9 bases in between. The CDR3 has 14 amino acids. Germline lookup yields CDR1 SGHVS and CDR2 FQNEAQ. The CDR3 nucleotides are TGTGCCAGCAGCTCGGCCGTGGACCAAGAGACCCAGTACTTC. Translated, it gives CASSSAVDQETQYF.

J is TRBJ2-2 and V is TRBV9; D is unclear. Deletions cut 6 bases from V and 1 base from J, with 7 bases between. CDR3 size: 13 residues. CDR1 is SGDLS and CDR2 is YYNGEE in the germline V gene. CDR3 residues: CASTAMNTGELFF. DNA for the CDR3: TGTGCCAGCACCGCGATGAACACCGGGGAGCTGTTTTTT. Full variable domain (outside the CDR3, taken from reference TRBV9 and TRBJ2-2): DSGVTQTPKHLITATGQRVTLRCSPRSGDLSVYWYQQSLDQGLQFLIQYYNGEERAKGNILERFSAQQFPDLHSELNLSSLELGDSALYFCASTAMNTGELFFGEGSRLTVL.

The chain uses TRBV6-5 and TRBJ2-3, with 9 bases that match TRBD1. Germline values: CDR1 MNHEY, CDR2 SVGAGI. With 4 bases clipped from V and 5 bases from J, the junction kept 10 bases outside the gene matches. The CDR3 is 16 amino acids. The CDR3: CASSSFWTGAGDTQYF. CDR3 coding DNA: TGTGCCAGCAGTTCTTTTTGGACAGGGGCTGGAGATACGCAGTATTTT.

The chain couples TRBV27 to TRBJ1-5; a weak D match, TRBD1 (6 bases). There are 16 residues in the CDR3. Trimming took off 1 base at V and 4 bases at J, with 14 bases between the two ends. Germline CDR1 and CDR2: MNHEY and SMNVEV (reference sequence). The CDR3: CASSLWSRGGNQPQHF. CDR3 sequence (DNA): TGTGCCAGCAGTTTATGGTCCAGGGGAGGGAATCAGCCCCAGCATTTT.

This rearrangement joins TRBV27 to TRBJ2-7; 7 bases fit TRBD2. Germline CDR1 MNHEY, CDR2 SMNVEV (reference sequence). This CDR3 is built from 14 residues. The J segment lost 3 bases and the V segment lost 5 bases, leaving 7 bases of the junction unmatched. The CDR3 reads CASSTPGGNYEQYF. The CDR3 DNA reads TGTGCCAGCAGTACGCCCGGGGGGAACTACGAGCAGTACTTC.

The V gene is TRBV27, the J gene TRBJ1-1; D possibly corresponds to TRBD1 (6 bases). The CDR3 runs to 15 residues. Germline V lookup: CDR1 MNHEY, CDR2 SMNVEV (reference sequence). Deletions cut 7 bases from V and 4 bases from J, with 19 bases between. Here the CDR3 DNA reads TGTGCCAGCAACTACCTAGGAGGGGGGGGCACTGAAGCTTTCTTT. This sequence encodes CASNYLGGGGTEAFF.

The J gene is TRBJ2-1, the V gene TRBV5-1, with 8 bases fitting TRBD2. CDR3 length: 15 amino acids. The V and J ends lost 2 bases and 5 bases, in that order; junction bases with no gene match: 6. Per germline, CDR1 SGHRS and CDR2 YFSETQ. The CDR3 region is CASSFGWREDNEQFF. CDR3 nucleotide sequence: TGCGCCAGCAGCTTCGGATGGCGGGAGGACAATGAGCAGTTCTTC.

The chain couples TRBV19 to TRBJ2-7; 14 nucleotides match TRBD2. The CDR3 totals 13 residues. The trim removed 8 bases at V and 4 bases at J, leaving 1 base unmatched. Germline CDR1 and CDR2: LNHDA and SQIVND (reference sequence). CDR3 DNA: TGTGCCAGTGGGACTAGCGGGAGTTACGAGCAGTACTTC. This gives the protein CASGTSGSYEQYF.